This T cell receptor beta chain appears in the sequencing data of a study of OX40 agonist ivuxolimab in advanced cancers. In germline, CDR1 is SGHDN, CDR2 FVKESK. The CDR3 consists of 16 residues. The V gene lost 0 bases and the J gene lost 0 bases, with 9 bases spanning the gap. A remark on this clone: Its antigen is undetermined.

Generated by immunoSEQ multiplex PCR, the TCRdb table keeps only in-frame clones and is missing some. The sample has about 45,000 clones, more than 75% seen once. Findings of the study overall: Normalized T-cell clonal expansion was also low in a subset of nonresponders.

Individuals having autoimmune disease history or systemic immunosuppression were not enrolled. Blood samples were obtained at baseline, cycle 4 day 1, and cycle 7 day 1. The chain has TRBV14 and TRBJ2-1; D not certain. Source: CD4+ or CD8+ T cells sorted from blood, taken in a trial of the OX40 agonist ivuxolimab. The TCR originated in an adult with an advanced solid tumor such as melanoma, head and neck, liver or kidney cancer. CDR3 in amino acids: CASSQDWTGSYNEQFF. Written as DNA, the CDR3 is TGTGCCAGCAGCCAAGATTGGACGGGCTCCTACAATGAGCAGTTCTTC.